The TCR beta chain under discussion was sequenced for a study of regulatory T cells in long-lasting Graves disease. At the level of the study: Prior antithyroid drug treatment in newly diagnosed Graves' patients lasted under 3 months.

Arm-PCR of CDR3 regions with iRepertoire HTBI primers generated TCR beta libraries. One entry per CDR3 protein, called by TCRdb with MiXCR from the multiplex PCR reads. The sample lists 350,000 to 500,000 distinct CDR3 sequences; roughly 17% were seen once. Germline V CDR1 and CDR2: MGHDK, SYGVNS. The CDR3 loop spans 14 amino acids. Trimming shortened V by 2 bases and J by 7 bases, and 12 bases separated the two germline ends. This clonotype has a count of ten or more. The time point was: newly diagnosed GD, antithyroid drugs for less than 3 months. With RNA extracted from PBMCs as input, the TCR library was made. In this cohort, patients came from an endocrinology department located in Xi'an, China. The data were also submitted as part of a second study, on T cells in Graves' hyperthyroidism and ophthalmopathy. That publication notes: Aged 18 to 65, the patients had hyperthyroidism that was newly diagnosed and had lasted under 2 months. Using the HTBI primer set, a first-round RT-PCR was run on the TCR CDR3.

The chain uses TRBV25-1 and TRBJ2-1, with a possible D match to TRBD2 (7 bases). Here the sequenced sample was peripheral blood mononuclear cells (PBMCs), taken at new diagnosis, from a patient treated with antithyroid drugs. This TCR derives from a young woman with Graves disease. The DNA of the CDR3 is TGTGCCAGCAGTGAACTGGGGGGGCTTAATGAGCAGTTCTTC. Amino acids: CASSELGGLNEQFF. Full variable domain (remainder filled in from reference TRBV25-1 and TRBJ2-1): EADIYQTPRYLVIGTGKKITLECSQTMGHDKMYWYQQDPGMELHLIHYSYGVNSTEKGDLSSESTVSRIRTEHFPLTLESARPSHTSQYLCASSELGGLNEQFFGPGTRLTVL.